The next 2 T cell receptor beta chains were all read from a single sample in a study of Graves' ophthalmopathy and Graves' hyperthyroidism. Amplification of the TCR beta CDR3 regions used RNA transcripts (as template). Second-round multiplex PCR came after a first-round RT-PCR that employed HTBI primers. In TCRdb, the multiplex PCR reads were re-called with MiXCR into one record per CDR3 protein. The table shows over 200,000 distinct CDR3 sequences, with around 30% occurring only once. The sequenced sample was peripheral blood. These receptors originate from a man between 45 and 60 years old with Graves' ophthalmopathy.

This clonotype showed up many times. The chain links TRBV28 to TRBJ1-1; perhaps TRBD1 as D (5 bases). This CDR3 spans 14 amino acids. CDR1 is MDHEN and CDR2 is SYDVKM in the germline V gene. The ends were cut back, 6 bases at V and 6 bases at J, with 17 bases in the middle. CDR3 residues: CASSPGGTKAEAFF. The CDR3 DNA is TGTGCCAGCAGCCCGGGCGGGACGAAGGCTGAAGCTTTCTTT.

This clonotype was seen repeatedly, ten times or more. V and J are TRBV9 and TRBJ1-5; no clear D. The CDR3 is made up of 13 amino acids. V was pared by 0 bases and J by 3 bases, with 4 bases between. CDR1 is SGDLS, CDR2 YYNGEE, per germline. The CDR3 sequence is CASSVGHNQPQHF. The CDR3 coding sequence is TGTGCCAGCAGCGTAGGGCACAATCAGCCCCAGCATTTT.